This record looks at one T cell receptor (beta chain) sequence and its context. Here immunoSEQ multiplex PCR was the method, and the copy in TCRdb shows in-frame clones only, minus some. The data contain about 94,000 clones, about 88% of them singletons. The CDR3 consists of 16 residues. V shed 4 bases and J 4 bases; nucleotides not matched to a gene: 13. Looked up from germline, CDR1 is SGDLS and CDR2 is YYNGEE. This sample is part of a study of OX40 agonist ivuxolimab in advanced cancers. V is TRBV9 and J is TRBJ2-5; 7 nucleotides line up with TRBD1. The sample was CD4+ or CD8+ T cells sorted from blood, taken in a trial of the OX40 agonist ivuxolimab. The clonotype originates from an adult with an advanced solid tumor such as melanoma, head and neck, liver or kidney cancer. The CDR3 reads CASSPPRSGQVETQYF. The CDR3, as DNA: TGTGCCAGCAGCCCCCCCAGGAGCGGACAGGTAGAGACCCAGTACTTC.